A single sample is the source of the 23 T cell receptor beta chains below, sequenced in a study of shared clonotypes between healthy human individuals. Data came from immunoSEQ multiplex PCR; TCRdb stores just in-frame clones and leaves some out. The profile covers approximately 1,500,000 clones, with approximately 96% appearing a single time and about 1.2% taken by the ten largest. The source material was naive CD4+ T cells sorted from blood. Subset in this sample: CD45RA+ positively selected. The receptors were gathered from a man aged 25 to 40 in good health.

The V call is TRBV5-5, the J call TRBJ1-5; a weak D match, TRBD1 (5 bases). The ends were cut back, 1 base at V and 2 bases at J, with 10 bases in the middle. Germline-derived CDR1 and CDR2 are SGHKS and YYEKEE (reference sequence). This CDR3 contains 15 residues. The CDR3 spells CASSLPGAGNQPQHF. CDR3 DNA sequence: TGTGCCAGCAGCTTGCCCGGGGCTGGCAATCAGCCCCAGCATTTT.

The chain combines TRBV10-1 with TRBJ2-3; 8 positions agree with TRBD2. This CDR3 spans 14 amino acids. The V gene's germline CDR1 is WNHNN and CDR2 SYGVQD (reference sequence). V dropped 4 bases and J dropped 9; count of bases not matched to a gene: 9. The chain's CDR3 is CASSGTSWSGTQYF. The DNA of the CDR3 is TGCGCCAGCAGTGGGACTAGCTGGTCTGGGACGCAGTATTTT.

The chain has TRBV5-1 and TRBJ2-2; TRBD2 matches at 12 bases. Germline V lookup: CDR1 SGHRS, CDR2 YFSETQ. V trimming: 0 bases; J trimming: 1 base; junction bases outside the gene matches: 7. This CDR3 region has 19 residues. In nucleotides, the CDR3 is TGCGCCAGCAGCTTGGTGAGCCTAGCGGGAGGGCGGAACACCGGGGAGCTGTTTTTT. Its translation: CASSLVSLAGGRNTGELFF.

The CDR3 nucleotides are TGTGCCAGCAGCTTGGATTTTACAGATACGCAGTATTTT. Translation: CASSLDFTDTQYF. The chain couples TRBV5-6 to TRBJ2-3; D not resolved. CDR1 and CDR2 from the germline V gene are SGHDT and YYEEEE. CDR3 length: 13 residues. Deletions cut 0 bases from V and 3 bases from J, with 5 bases between.

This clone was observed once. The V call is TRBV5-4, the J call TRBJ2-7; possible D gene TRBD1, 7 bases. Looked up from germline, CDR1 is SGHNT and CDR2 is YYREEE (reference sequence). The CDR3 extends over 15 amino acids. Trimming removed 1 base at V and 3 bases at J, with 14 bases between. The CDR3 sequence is CASSLHGRGDYEQYF. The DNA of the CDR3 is TGTGCCAGCAGCTTGCATGGCAGGGGGGACTACGAGCAGTACTTC.

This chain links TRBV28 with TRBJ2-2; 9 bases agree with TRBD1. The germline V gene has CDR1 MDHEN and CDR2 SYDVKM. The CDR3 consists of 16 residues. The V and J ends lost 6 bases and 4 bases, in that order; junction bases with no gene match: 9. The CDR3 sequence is CASRSYRGHGTGELFF. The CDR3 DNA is TGTGCCAGCAGGAGTTACAGGGGGCACGGCACCGGGGAGCTGTTTTTT.

In nucleotides, the CDR3 is TGTGCCAGCAGCGTAGGCCCTTGGGTCCGGGAATTAACAGATACGCAGTATTTT. It translates to CASSVGPWVRELTDTQYF. V and J are TRBV9 and TRBJ2-3; a weak D match, TRBD2 (5 bases). The germline gives CDR1 SGDLS, CDR2 YYNGEE. Trimming cost V 0 bases and J 3 bases, with 20 bases left between them. This CDR3 spans 18 amino acids.

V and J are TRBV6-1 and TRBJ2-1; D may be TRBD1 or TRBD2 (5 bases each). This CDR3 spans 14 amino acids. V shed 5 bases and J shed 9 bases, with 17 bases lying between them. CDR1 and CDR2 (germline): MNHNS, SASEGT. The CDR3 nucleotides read TGTGCCAGCAGTCAGACGAGGGGCTATAGTGAGCAGTTCTTC. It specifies CASSQTRGYSEQFF.

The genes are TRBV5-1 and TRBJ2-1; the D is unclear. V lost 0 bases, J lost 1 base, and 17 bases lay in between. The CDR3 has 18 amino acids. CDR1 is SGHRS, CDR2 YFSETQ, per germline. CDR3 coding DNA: TGCGCCAGCAGCTTGGGTTTGTCTCGGACGCTTTCCTACAATGAGCAGTTCTTC. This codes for CASSLGLSRTLSYNEQFF.

For the CDR3, the DNA is TGTGCCAGCTCACCTCCCCGGAGTTCGAGGGATGGCTACACCTTC. Translated, it gives CASSPPRSSRDGYTF. The chain employs TRBV18 and TRBJ1-2; no clear D gene. Looked up from germline, CDR1 is KGHSH and CDR2 is LQKENI. V was clipped by 3 bases and J by 6 bases, with 17 bases between them. The CDR3 consists of 15 residues.

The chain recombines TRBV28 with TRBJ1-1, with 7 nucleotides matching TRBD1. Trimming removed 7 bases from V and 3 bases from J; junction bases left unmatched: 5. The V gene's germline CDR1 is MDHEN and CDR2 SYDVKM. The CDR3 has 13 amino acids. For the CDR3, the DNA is TGTGCCAGCACCCCGGGACAGTACACTGAAGCTTTCTTT. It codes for CASTPGQYTEAFF.

CDR3 DNA sequence: TGTGCCAGTACCCCACGGGGCGACACAGGGTACAATCAGCCCCAGCATTTT. This encodes CASTPRGDTGYNQPQHF. The rearrangement uses TRBV19 and TRBJ1-5; the D gene is possibly TRBD1 (6 bases). The germline CDR1 and CDR2 sequences are LNHDA and SQIVND (reference sequence). The CDR3 totals 17 residues. The ends were cut back, 7 bases at V and 3 bases at J, with 22 bases in the middle.

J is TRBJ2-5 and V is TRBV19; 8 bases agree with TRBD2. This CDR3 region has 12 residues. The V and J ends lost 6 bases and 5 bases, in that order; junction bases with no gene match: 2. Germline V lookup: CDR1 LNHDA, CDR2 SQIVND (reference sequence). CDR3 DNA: TGTGCCAGTAGCCCTAGCGGGGAGACCCAGTACTTC. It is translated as CASSPSGETQYF.

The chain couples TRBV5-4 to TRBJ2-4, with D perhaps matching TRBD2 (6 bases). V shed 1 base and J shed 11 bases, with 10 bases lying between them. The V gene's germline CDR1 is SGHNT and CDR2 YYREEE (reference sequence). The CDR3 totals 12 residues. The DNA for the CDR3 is TGTGCCAGCAGCTTGTTCGGGGGTTTTCAGTACTTC. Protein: CASSLFGGFQYF.

The CDR3 loop reads CASSLPTGATEAFF. The CDR3, as DNA: TGTGCCAGCAGTTTACCAACAGGAGCCACTGAAGCTTTCTTT. The gene calls are TRBV28 and TRBJ1-1; TRBD1 might be the D (5 bases). Trimming removed 2 bases from V and 4 bases from J, with 11 bases in between. The CDR3 has 14 residues. Germline-derived CDR1 and CDR2 are MDHEN and SYDVKM.

CDR3 in amino acids: CASSPGLVAYEQYF. In nucleotides, the CDR3 is TGTGCCAGTAGCCCCGGACTAGTAGCCTACGAGCAGTACTTC. J is TRBJ2-7 and V is TRBV19; TRBD2 agrees at 7 bases. V gave up 6 bases and J gave up 2 bases; unmatched junction bases: 7. The CDR3 runs to 14 residues. Per the germline V gene, CDR1 is LNHDA and CDR2 is SQIVND (reference sequence).

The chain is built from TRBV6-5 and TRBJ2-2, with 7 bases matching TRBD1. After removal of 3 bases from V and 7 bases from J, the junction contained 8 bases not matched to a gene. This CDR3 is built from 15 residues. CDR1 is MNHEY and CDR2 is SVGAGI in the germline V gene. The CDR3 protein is CASSYTGEYSGELFF. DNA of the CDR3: TGTGCCAGCAGTTATACAGGGGAGTACAGCGGGGAGCTGTTTTTT.

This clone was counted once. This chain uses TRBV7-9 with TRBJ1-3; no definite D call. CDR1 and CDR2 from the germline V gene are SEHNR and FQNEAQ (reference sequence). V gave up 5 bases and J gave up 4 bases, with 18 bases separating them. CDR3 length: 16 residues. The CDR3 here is CASSPIGRIGGNTIYF. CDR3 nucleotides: TGTGCCAGCAGCCCCATTGGACGGATAGGAGGAAACACCATATATTTT.

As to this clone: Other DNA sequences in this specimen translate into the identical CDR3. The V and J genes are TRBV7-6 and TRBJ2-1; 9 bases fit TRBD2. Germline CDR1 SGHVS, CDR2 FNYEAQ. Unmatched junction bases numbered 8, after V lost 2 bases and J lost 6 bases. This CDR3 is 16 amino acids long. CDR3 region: CASSLNPPAGGNEQFF. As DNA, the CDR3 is TGTGCCAGCAGCTTAAACCCCCCAGCGGGGGGCAATGAGCAGTTCTTC.

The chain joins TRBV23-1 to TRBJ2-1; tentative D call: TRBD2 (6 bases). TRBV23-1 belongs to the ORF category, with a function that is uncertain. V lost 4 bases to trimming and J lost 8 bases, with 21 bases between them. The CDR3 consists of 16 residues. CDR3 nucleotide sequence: TGCGCCAGCAGTCTTGGGTTGTGGCGGGATTTTTATGAGCAGTTCTTC. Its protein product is CASSLGLWRDFYEQFF.

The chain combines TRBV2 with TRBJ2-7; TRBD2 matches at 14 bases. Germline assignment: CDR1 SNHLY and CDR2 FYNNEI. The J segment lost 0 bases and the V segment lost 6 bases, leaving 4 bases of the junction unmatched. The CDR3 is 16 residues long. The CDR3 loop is CASRFGTSGSSYEQYF. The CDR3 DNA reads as TGTGCCAGCAGATTTGGGACTAGCGGGAGCTCCTACGAGCAGTACTTC.

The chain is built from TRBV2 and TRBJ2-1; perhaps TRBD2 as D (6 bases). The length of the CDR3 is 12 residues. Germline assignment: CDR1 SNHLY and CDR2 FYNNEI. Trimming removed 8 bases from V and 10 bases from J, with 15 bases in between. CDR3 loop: CASLGGLAEQFF. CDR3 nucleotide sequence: TGTGCCAGCCTCGGTGGGCTAGCGGAGCAGTTCTTC.

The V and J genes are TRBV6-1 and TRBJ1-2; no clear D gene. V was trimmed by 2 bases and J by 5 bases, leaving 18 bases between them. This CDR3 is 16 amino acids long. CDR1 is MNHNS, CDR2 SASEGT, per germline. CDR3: CASSEFGRGGYYGYTF. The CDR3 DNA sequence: TGTGCCAGCAGTGAATTCGGGCGGGGAGGATATTATGGCTACACCTTC.